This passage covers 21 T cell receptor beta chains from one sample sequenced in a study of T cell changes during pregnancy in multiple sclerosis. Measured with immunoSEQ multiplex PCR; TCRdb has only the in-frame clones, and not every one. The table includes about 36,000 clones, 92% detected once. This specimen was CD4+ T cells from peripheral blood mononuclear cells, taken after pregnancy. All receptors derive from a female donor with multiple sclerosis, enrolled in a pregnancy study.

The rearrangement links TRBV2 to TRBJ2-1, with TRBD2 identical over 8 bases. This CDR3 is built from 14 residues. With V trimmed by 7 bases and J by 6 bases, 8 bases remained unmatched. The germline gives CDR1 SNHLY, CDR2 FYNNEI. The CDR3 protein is CASTRLANRNEQFF. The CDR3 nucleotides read TGTGCCAGCACAAGACTAGCGAATCGCAATGAGCAGTTCTTC.

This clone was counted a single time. The chain's CDR3 is CASSQFRQRLFTEAFF. The CDR3 region has the DNA TGTGCCAGCAGCCAATTTCGACAGAGACTTTTCACTGAAGCTTTCTTT. The V call is TRBV5-4, the J call TRBJ1-1, with D tentatively TRBD1 (5 bases). Trimming took off 4 bases at V and 4 bases at J, with 20 bases between the two ends. The CDR3 has 16 residues. The germline V gene encodes CDR1 SGHNT and CDR2 YYREEE (reference sequence). Filled out from reference TRBV5-4 and TRBJ1-1, the complete variable domain reads ETGVTQSPTHLIKTRGQQVTLRCSSQSGHNTVSWYQQALGQGPQFIFQYYREEENGRGNFPPRFSGLQFPNYSSELNVNALELDDSALYLCASSQFRQRLFTEAFFGQGTRLTVV.

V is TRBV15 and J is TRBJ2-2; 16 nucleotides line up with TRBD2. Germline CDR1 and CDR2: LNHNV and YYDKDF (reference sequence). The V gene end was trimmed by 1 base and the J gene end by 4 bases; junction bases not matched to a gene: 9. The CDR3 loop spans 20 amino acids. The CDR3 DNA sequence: TGTGCCACCAGCAGAGCCCCCGGGACTAGCGGGAGGGCCTTCACCGGGGAGCTGTTTTTT. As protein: CATSRAPGTSGRAFTGELFF.

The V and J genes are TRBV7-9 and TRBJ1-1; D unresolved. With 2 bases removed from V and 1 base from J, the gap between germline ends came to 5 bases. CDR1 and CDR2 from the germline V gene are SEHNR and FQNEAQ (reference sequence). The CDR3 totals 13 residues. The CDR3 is CASSLQQNTEAFF. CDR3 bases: TGTGCCAGCAGCTTACAACAGAACACTGAAGCTTTCTTT.

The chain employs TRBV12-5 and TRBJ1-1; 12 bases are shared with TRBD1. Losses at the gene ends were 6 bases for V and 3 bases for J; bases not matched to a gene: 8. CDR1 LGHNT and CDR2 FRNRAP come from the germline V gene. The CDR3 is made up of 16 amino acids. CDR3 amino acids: CASGSPGQGADTEAFF. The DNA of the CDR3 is TGTGCTAGTGGGTCCCCGGGACAGGGGGCCGACACTGAAGCTTTCTTT. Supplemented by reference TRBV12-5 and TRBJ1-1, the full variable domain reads DARVTQTPRHKVTEMGQEVTMRCQPILGHNTVFWYRQTMMQGLELLAYFRNRAPLDDSGMPKDRFSAEMPDATLATLKIQPSEPRDSAVYFCASGSPGQGADTEAFFGQGTRLTVV.

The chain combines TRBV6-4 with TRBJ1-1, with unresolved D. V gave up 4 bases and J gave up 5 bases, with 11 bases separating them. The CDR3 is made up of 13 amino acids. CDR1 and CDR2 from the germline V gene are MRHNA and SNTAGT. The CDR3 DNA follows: TGTGCCAGCAGTGTGGAGGGAGGAACTGAAGCTTTCTTT. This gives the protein CASSVEGGTEAFF.

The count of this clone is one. The CDR3 region is CAIRGGAATDTQYF. CDR3 DNA: TGTGCCATCAGGGGGGGAGCGGCCACAGATACGCAGTATTTT. This chain uses TRBV10-3 with TRBJ2-3, with D possibly matching TRBD2 (6 bases). Germline V lookup: CDR1 ENHRY, CDR2 SYGVKD. CDR3 length: 14 amino acids. Deletions cut 6 bases from V and 2 bases from J, with 12 bases between.

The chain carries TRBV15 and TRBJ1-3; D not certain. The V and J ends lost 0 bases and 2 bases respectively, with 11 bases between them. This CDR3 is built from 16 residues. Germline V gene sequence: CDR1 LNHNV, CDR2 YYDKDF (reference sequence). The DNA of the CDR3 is TGTGCCACCAGCAGAGATGTAATGGAGACTGGAAACACCATATATTTT. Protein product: CATSRDVMETGNTIYF.

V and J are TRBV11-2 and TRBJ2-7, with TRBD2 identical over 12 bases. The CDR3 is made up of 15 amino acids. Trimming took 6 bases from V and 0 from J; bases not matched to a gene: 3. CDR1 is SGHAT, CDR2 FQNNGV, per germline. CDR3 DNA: TGTGCCAGCAGAGAGACTAGCGGGAGCTCCTACGAGCAGTACTTC. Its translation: CASRETSGSSYEQYF. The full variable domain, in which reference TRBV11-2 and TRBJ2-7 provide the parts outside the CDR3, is EAGVAQSPRYKIIEKRQSVAFWCNPISGHATLYWYQQILGQGPKLLIQFQNNGVVDDSQLPKDRFSAERLKGVDSTLKIQPAKLEDSAVYLCASRETSGSSYEQYFGPGTRLTVT.

CDR3 DNA: TGTGCCAGCAGCCAAAGTAGGAGGTTAGGCGTCGGAATCACAGATACGCAGTATTTT. Residues: CASSQSRRLGVGITDTQYF. This chain connects TRBV4-2 to TRBJ2-3, with a tentative D call TRBD2 (5 bases). The V gene's germline CDR1 is LGHNA and CDR2 YNFKEQ. The CDR3 contains 19 residues. V gave up 2 bases and J gave up 2 bases, with 23 bases separating them.

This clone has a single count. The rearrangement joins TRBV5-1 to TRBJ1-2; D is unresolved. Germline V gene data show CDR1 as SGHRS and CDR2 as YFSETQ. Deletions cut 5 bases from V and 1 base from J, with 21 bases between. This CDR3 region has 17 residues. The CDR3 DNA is TGCGCCAGCAGTTTGATCCCCCAGGATTTTCTTAACTATGGCTACACCTTC. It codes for CASSLIPQDFLNYGYTF.

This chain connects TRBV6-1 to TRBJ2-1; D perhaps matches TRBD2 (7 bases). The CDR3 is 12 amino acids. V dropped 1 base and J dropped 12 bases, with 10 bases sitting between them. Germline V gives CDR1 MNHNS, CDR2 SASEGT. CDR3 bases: TGTGCCAGCAGTGAAGGTCGGGGGGCGCAGTTCTTC. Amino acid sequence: CASSEGRGAQFF.

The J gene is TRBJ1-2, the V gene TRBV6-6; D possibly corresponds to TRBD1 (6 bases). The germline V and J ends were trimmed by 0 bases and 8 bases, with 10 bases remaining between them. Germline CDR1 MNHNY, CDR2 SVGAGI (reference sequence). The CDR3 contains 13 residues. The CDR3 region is CASSYSKGHGYTF. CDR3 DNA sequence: TGTGCCAGCAGTTACTCGAAGGGACACGGCTACACCTTC.

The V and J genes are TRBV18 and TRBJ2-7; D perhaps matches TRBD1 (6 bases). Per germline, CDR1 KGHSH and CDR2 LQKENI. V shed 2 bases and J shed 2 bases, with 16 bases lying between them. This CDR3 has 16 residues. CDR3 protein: CASSPRTGIKPYEQYF. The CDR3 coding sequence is TGTGCCAGCTCACCAAGAACAGGGATCAAGCCCTACGAGCAGTACTTC.

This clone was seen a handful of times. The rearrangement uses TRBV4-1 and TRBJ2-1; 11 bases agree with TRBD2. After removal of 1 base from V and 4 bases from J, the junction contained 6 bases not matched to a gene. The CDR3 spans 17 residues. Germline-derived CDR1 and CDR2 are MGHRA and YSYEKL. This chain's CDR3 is CASSQASSGRRYNEQFF. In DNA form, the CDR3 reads TGCGCCAGCAGCCAAGCGTCTAGCGGGAGGAGATACAATGAGCAGTTCTTC.

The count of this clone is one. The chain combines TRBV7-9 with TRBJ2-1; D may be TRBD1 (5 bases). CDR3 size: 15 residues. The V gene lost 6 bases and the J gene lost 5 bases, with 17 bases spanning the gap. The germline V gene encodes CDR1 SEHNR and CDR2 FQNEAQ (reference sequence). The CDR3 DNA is TGTGCCAGCAGTTCCGAGAGACAGATCCACAATGAGCAGTTCTTC. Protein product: CASSSERQIHNEQFF.

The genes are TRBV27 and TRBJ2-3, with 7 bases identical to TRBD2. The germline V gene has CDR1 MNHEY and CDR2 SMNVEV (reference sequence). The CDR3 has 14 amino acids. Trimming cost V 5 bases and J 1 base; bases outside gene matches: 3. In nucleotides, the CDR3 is TGTGCCAGCAGTAAGCGGGAACGCACAGATACGCAGTATTTT. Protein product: CASSKRERTDTQYF.

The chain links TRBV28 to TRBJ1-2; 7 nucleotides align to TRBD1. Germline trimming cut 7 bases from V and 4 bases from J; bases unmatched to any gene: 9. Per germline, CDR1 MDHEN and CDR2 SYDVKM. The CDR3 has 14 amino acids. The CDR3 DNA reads TGTGCCAGCACGTCCGGGACAGCCCTCTATGGCTACACCTTC. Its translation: CASTSGTALYGYTF.

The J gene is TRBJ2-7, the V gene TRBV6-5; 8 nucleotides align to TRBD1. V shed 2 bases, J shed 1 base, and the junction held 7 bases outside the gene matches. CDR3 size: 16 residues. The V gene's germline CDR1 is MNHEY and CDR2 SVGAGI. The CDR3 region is CASSYRSDRASYEQYF. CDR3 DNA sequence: TGTGCCAGCAGTTACAGGTCGGACAGGGCATCCTACGAGCAGTACTTC.

CDR3 DNA sequence: TGTGCCAGCAGCTTCGGACTAGCGGGAGGATCGGATACGCAGTATTTT. As protein: CASSFGLAGGSDTQYF. The chain joins TRBV13 to TRBJ2-3, with 14 bases aligning to TRBD2. Germline-derived CDR1 and CDR2 are PRHDT and FYEKMQ (reference sequence). V dropped 3 bases and J dropped 6; count of bases not matched to a gene: 5. The CDR3 is made up of 16 amino acids.

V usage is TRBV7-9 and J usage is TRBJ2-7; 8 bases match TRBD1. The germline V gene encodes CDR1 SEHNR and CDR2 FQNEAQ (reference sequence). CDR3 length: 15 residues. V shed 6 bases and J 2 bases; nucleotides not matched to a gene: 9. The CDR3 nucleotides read TGTGCCAGCAGTCCTCCGGGACAGGCGACCTACGAGCAGTACTTC. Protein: CASSPPGQATYEQYF.